This T cell receptor beta chain came from a study of radiotherapy plus CTLA-4 blockade in lung cancer. The data were produced by immunoSEQ multiplex PCR, yet TCRdb's version contains in-frame clones alone and is incomplete. The sample holds about 73,000 clones, around 86% seen once. V lost 1 base to trimming and J lost 4 bases; unmatched junction nucleotides: 8. Germline loops: CDR1 PRHDT, CDR2 FYEKMQ (reference sequence). The CDR3 consists of 19 residues. V is TRBV13 and J is TRBJ2-6, with 12 bases aligning to TRBD2. Specimen: peripheral blood, collected from a patient treated with radiotherapy plus ipilimumab. This clonotype was obtained from a human donor with non-small cell lung cancer that progressed on radiotherapy plus ipilimumab. The CDR3 coding sequence is TGTGCCAGCAGCTTAGTCCCGCTAGCGGGAGGGCGAGGGGCCAACGTCCTGACTTTC. Translated, it gives CASSLVPLAGGRGANVLTF.